This T cell receptor beta chain appears in the sequencing data of a study of cytomegalovirus exposure and HLA in healthy donors. Regarding the study as a whole: TCR beta sequences reportedly predicted most subjects' HLA-A and HLA-B alleles accurately.

Trimming stripped 2 bases from V and 4 bases from J, with 12 bases between. CDR1 is SGHRS and CDR2 is YFSETQ in the germline V gene. The length of the CDR3 is 14 residues. Primers included in the PCR were 60 Vbeta and 13 Jbeta primers. Under the authors' procedure: The count from a later analysis was some 81 million unique TCR beta chains, 9 million to 12 million of them shared. Generated by immunoSEQ multiplex PCR, the TCRdb table keeps only in-frame clones and is missing some. V and J calls and clone size are those listed in that table; D and trimming were worked out from the DNA. The data show about 140,000 clones, with 79% seen just once and approximately 0.97% held by the top ten. On this clone itself: Its antigen is not known.

The chain recombines TRBV5-1 with TRBJ1-2; perhaps TRBD1 as D (6 bases). The sample comprised PBMCs. This TCR derives from a man between 18 and 35 years old in good health and CMV-seronegative. This CDR3 is CASSLAGVSYGYTF. In DNA form, the CDR3 reads TGCGCCAGCAGCTTAGCAGGGGTTAGCTATGGCTACACCTTC.